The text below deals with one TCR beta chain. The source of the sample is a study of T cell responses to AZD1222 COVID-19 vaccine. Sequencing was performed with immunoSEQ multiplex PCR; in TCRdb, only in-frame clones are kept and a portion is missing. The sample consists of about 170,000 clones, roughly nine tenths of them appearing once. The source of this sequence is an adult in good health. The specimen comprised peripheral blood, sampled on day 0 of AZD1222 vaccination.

Here the CDR3 reads CASSVDRGRAYNEQFF. The CDR3 DNA sequence: TGTGCCAGCAGCGTAGATCGCGGGAGGGCCTACAATGAGCAGTTCTTC. The rearrangement joins TRBV9 to TRBJ2-1; TRBD2 matches at 9 bases. V dropped 0 bases and J dropped 2; count of bases not matched to a gene: 3. The CDR3 loop spans 16 amino acids. Germline V CDR1 and CDR2: SGDLS, YYNGEE.